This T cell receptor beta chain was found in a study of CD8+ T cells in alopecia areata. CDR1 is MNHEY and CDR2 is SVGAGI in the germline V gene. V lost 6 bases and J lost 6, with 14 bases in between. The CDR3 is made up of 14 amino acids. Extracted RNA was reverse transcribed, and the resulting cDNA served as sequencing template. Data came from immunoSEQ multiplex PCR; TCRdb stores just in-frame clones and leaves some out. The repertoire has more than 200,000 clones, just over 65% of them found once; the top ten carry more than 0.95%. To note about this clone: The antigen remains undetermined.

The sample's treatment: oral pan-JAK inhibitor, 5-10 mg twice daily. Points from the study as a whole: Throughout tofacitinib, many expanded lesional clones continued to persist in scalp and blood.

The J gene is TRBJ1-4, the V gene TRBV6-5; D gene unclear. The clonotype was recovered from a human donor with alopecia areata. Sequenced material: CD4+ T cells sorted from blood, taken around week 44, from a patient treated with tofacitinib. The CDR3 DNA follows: TGTGCCAGCAGGGATCAGGTGAACGATGAAAAACTGTTTTTT. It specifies CASRDQVNDEKLFF.